The 7 T cell receptor beta chains reported below all come from one sample, sequenced in a study of blood T cell repertoires in COVID-19. Profiled with immunoSEQ multiplex PCR; TCRdb holds only in-frame clones, not every one. The repertoire holds about 63,000 clones, with roughly 80% as singletons. Specimen: PBMCs or T cells enriched from blood (not recorded which). The receptor set was obtained from a middle-aged woman with acute COVID-19.

The chain has TRBV11-2 and TRBJ2-7, with a weak D call TRBD2 (5 bases). Germline V gene sequence: CDR1 SGHAT, CDR2 FQNNGV. The V end lost 7 bases, the J end lost 3 bases, and 7 bases lay between the germline ends. CDR3 size: 11 residues. The CDR3: CASTGSYEQYF. As DNA, the CDR3 is TGTGCCAGCACGGGGAGCTACGAGCAGTACTTC.

The J gene is TRBJ1-1, the V gene TRBV19; D gene uncertain. Trimming removed 0 bases at V and 2 bases at J, with 10 bases between. CDR3 length equals 15 residues. Germline V lookup: CDR1 LNHDA, CDR2 SQIVND (reference sequence). The CDR3 DNA is TGTGCCAGTAGTATAGATGACACACCAAACACTGAAGCTTTCTTT. Translated: CASSIDDTPNTEAFF.

The chain recombines TRBV3-1 (or the pseudogene TRBV3-2) with TRBJ1-6; 9 nucleotides align to TRBD1. This CDR3 contains 15 residues. The V gene end was trimmed by 5 bases and the J gene end by 10 bases; junction bases not matched to a gene: 9. Germline V CDR1 and CDR2: LGHDT, YNNKEL (reference sequence). This CDR3 is CASSFGTGLLSPLHF. The CDR3 DNA follows: TGTGCCAGCAGCTTCGGGACAGGGTTACTCTCACCCCTCCACTTT.

The V call is TRBV20-1, the J call TRBJ2-2, with 8 positions matching TRBD2. The CDR3 consists of 15 residues. Per the germline V gene, CDR1 is DFQATT and CDR2 is SNEGSKA (reference sequence). Trimming at V came to 3 bases and at J to 3 bases, leaving 6 bases not matched to a gene. CDR3 protein: CSASLAGPYTGELFF. In nucleotides, the CDR3 is TGCAGTGCTAGTTTAGCGGGGCCCTACACCGGGGAGCTGTTTTTT.

The chain links TRBV6-5 to TRBJ2-2; 7 bases are shared with TRBD1. CDR1 and CDR2 (germline): MNHEY, SVGAGI. Trimming removed 6 bases from V and 9 bases from J; junction bases left unmatched: 7. This CDR3 contains 13 residues. CDR3 sequence: CASRKTGVWELFF. The CDR3 coding sequence is TGTGCCAGCAGGAAAACAGGGGTTTGGGAGCTGTTTTTT.

The chain is built from TRBV5-4 and TRBJ1-2; unclear D gene. V shed 10 bases and J shed 1 base, with 8 bases lying between them. CDR3 size: 11 residues. Germline V gene data show CDR1 as SGHNT and CDR2 as YYREEE (reference sequence). This CDR3 reads CAAQDNYGYTF. DNA of the CDR3: TGTGCCGCTCAGGATAACTATGGCTACACCTTC. The full variable domain, in which reference TRBV5-4 and TRBJ1-2 provide the parts outside the CDR3, is ETGVTQSPTHLIKTRGQQVTLRCSSQSGHNTVSWYQQALGQGPQFIFQYYREEENGRGNFPPRFSGLQFPNYSSELNVNALELDDSALYLCAAQDNYGYTFGSGTRLTVV.

This sequence joins TRBV10-2 and TRBJ1-2; weak D call: TRBD1 (6 bases). CDR3 size: 16 residues. Germline CDR1 WSHSY, CDR2 SAAADI. V was trimmed by 2 bases and J by 4 bases, leaving 17 bases between them. The CDR3 sequence is CASSEVVGTGSYGYTF. CDR3 DNA sequence: TGCGCCAGCAGTGAGGTTGTAGGTACAGGGAGCTATGGCTACACCTTC.